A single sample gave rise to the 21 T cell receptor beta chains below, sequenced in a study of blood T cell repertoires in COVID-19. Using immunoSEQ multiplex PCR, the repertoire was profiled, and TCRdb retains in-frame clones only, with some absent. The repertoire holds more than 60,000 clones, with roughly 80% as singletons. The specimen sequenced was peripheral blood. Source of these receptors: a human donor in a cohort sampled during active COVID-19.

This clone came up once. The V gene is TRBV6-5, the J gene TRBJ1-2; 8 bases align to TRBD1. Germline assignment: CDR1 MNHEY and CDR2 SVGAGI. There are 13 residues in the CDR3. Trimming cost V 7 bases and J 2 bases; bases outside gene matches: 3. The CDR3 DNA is TGTGCCAGCAAAAGGACAGGGAACTATGGCTACACCTTC. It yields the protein CASKRTGNYGYTF.

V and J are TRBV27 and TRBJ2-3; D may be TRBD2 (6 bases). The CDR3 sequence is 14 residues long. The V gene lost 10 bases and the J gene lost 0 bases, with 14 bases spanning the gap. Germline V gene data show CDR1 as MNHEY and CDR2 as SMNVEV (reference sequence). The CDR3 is CATKTRTSTDTQYF. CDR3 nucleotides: TGTGCCACGAAGACTAGGACGAGCACAGATACGCAGTATTTT.

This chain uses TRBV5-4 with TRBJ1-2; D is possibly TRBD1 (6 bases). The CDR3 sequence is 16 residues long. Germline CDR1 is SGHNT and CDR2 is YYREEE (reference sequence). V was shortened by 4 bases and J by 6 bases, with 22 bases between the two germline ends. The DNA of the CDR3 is TGTGCCAGCAGCCTAGCGAGGGGGGGCCTTTTTAATGGCTACACCTTC. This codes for CASSLARGGLFNGYTF.

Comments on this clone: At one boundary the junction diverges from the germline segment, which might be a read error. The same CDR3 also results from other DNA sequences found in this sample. CDR3 protein: CASSRGQGARFSGNTIYF. The DNA of the CDR3 is TGTGCCAGTAGCCGGGGACAGGGGGCCCGTTTTTCTGGAAACACCATATATTTT. The chain uses TRBV14 and TRBJ1-3; 12 bases are shared with TRBD1. The germline V gene has CDR1 SGHDN and CDR2 FVKESK. This CDR3 region has 18 residues.

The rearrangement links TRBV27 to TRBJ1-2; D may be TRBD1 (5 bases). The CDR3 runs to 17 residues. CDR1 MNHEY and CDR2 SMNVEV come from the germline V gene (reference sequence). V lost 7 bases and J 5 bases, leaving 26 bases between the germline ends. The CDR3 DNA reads TGTGCCAGCACCCTTTATGGGGGAGGGGTCGGGGGGTATGGCTACACCTTC. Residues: CASTLYGGGVGGYGYTF.

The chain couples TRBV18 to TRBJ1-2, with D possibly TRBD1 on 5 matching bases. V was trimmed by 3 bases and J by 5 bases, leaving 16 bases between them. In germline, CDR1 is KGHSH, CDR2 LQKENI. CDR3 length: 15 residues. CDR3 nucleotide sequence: TGTGCCAGCTCACCGGTTGTTGACAGTCATTATGGCTACACCTTC. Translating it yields CASSPVVDSHYGYTF.

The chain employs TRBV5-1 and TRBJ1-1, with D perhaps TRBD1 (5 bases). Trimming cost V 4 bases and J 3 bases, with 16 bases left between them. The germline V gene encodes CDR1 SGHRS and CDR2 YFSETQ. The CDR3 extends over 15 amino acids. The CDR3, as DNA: TGCGCCAGCAGCGTTGGAGGGTTGGGGGACACTGAAGCTTTCTTT. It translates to CASSVGGLGDTEAFF. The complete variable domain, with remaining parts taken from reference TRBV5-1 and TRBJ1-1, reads KAGVTQTPRYLIKTRGQQVTLSCSPISGHRSVSWYQQTPGQGLQFLFEYFSETQRNKGNFPGRFSGRQFSNSRSEMNVSTLELGDSALYLCASSVGGLGDTEAFFGQGTRLTVV.

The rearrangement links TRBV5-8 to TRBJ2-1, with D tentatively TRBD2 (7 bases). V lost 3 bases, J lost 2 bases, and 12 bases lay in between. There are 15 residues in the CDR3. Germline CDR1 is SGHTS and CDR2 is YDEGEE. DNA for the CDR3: TGTGCCAGCAGCTCGAGGGGGGGGGCCTACAATGAGCAGTTCTTC. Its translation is CASSSRGGAYNEQFF.

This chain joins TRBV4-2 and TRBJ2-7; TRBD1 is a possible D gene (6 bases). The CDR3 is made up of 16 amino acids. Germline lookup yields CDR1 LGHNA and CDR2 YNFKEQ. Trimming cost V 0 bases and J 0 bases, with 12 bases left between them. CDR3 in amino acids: CASSQDGGGTSYEQYF. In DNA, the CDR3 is TGTGCCAGCAGCCAAGATGGGGGCGGCACCTCCTACGAGCAGTACTTC.

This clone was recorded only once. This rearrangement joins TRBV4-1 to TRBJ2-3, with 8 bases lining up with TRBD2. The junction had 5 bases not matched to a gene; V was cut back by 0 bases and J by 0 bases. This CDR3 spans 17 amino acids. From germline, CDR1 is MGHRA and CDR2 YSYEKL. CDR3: CASSQDQTSESTDTQYF. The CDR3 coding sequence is TGCGCCAGCAGCCAAGATCAGACTAGCGAGAGCACAGATACGCAGTATTTT.

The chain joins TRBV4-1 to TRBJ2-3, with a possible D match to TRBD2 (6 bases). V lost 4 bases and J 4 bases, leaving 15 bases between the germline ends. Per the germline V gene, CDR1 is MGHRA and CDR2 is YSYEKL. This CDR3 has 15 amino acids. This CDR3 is CASSLKGGGADTQYF. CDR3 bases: TGCGCCAGCAGCCTTAAAGGAGGCGGGGCAGATACGCAGTATTTT.

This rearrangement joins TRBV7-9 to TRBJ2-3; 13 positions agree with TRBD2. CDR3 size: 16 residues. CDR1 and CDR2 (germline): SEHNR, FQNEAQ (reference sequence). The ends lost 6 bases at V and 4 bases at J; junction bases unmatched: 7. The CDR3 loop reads CASSSGLAGVADTQYF. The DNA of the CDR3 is TGTGCCAGCAGTTCAGGACTAGCGGGGGTTGCAGATACGCAGTATTTT.

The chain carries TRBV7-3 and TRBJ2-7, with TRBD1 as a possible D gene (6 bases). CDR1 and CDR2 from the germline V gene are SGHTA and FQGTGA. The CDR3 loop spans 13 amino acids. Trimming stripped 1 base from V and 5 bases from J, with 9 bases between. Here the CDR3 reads CASSLKRGNEQYF. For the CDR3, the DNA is TGTGCCAGCAGCTTAAAGAGGGGGAACGAGCAGTACTTC.

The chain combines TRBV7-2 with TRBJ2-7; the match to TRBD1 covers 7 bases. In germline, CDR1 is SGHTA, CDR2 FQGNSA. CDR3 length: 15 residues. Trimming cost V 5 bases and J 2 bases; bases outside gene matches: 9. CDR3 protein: CASSPDRRYPYEQYF. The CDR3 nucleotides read TGTGCCAGCAGCCCGGACAGGAGATACCCCTACGAGCAGTACTTC.

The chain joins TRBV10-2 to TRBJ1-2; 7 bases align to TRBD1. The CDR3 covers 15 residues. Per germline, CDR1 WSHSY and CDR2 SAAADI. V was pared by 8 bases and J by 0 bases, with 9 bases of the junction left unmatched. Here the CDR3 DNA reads TGCGCCAGCCAGGACAGGACTCTGACTAACTATGGCTACACCTTC. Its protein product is CASQDRTLTNYGYTF.

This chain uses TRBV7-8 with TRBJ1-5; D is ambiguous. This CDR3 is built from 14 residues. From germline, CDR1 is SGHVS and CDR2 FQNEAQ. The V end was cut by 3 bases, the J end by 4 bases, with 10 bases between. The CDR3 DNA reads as TGTGCCAGCAGCTTGGGCATTTATAATCAGCCCCAGCATTTT. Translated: CASSLGIYNQPQHF.

The CDR3 loop is CASSPTDGLRNTEAFF. CDR3 sequence (DNA): TGTGCCAGCTCACCGACTGACGGACTGCGGAACACTGAAGCTTTCTTT. This sequence joins TRBV18 and TRBJ1-1; no definite D call. The germline V gene encodes CDR1 KGHSH and CDR2 LQKENI. The CDR3 covers 16 residues. V was trimmed by 3 bases and J by 1 base, leaving 15 bases between them.

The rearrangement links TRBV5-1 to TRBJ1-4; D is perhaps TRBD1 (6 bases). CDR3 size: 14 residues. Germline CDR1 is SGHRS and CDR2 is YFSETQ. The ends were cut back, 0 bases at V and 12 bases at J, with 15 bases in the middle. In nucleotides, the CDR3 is TGCGCCAGCAGCTTGGTAACCCGGGGGGCAGAACTGTTTTTT. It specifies CASSLVTRGAELFF.

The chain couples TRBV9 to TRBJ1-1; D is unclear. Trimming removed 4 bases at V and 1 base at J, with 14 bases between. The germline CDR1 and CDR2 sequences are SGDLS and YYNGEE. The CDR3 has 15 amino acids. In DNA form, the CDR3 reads TGTGCCAGCAGCCCCAGTCCGAGGAGGAACACTGAAGCTTTCTTT. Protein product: CASSPSPRRNTEAFF.

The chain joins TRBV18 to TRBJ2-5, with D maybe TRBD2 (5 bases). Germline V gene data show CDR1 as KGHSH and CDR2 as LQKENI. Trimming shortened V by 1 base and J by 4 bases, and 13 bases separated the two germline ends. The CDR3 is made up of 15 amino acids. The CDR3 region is CASSPRSGWGETQYF. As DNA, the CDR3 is TGTGCCAGCTCACCACGTTCGGGATGGGGAGAGACCCAGTACTTC.

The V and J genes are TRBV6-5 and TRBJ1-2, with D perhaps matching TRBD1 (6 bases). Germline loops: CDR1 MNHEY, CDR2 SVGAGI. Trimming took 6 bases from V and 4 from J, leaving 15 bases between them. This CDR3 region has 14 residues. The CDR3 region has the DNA TGTGCCAGCAGATCATCGACAGGATCCTATGGCTACACCTTC. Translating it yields CASRSSTGSYGYTF.